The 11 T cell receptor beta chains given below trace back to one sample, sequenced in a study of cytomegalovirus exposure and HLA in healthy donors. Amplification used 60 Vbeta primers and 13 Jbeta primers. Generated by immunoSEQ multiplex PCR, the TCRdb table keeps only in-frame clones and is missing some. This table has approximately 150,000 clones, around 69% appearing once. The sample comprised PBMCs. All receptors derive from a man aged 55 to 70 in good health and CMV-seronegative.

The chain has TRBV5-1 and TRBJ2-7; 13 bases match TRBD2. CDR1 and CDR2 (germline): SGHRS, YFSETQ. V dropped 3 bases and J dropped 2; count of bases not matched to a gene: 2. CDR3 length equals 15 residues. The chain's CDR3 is CASSSGLAGAYEQYF. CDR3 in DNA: TGCGCCAGCAGCTCTGGACTAGCGGGAGCCTACGAGCAGTACTTC.

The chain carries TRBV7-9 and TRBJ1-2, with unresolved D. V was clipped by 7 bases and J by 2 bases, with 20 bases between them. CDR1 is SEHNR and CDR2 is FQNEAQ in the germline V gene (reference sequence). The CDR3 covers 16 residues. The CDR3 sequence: CASTYRERDGNYGYTF. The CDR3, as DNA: TGTGCCAGCACCTATAGGGAGAGGGATGGCAACTATGGCTACACCTTC.

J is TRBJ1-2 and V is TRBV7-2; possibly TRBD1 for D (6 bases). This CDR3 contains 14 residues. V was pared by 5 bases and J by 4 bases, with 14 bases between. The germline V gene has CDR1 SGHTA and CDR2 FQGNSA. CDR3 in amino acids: CASSPQGPGYGYTF. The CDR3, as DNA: TGTGCCAGCAGCCCGCAGGGGCCCGGCTATGGCTACACCTTC.

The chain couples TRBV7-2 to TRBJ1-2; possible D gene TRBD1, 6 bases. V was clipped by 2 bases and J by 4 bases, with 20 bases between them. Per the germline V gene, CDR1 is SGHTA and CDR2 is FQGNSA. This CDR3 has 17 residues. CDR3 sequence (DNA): TGTGCCAGCAGCTTAACAGGGAGACCCCAATGGGGCTATGGCTACACCTTC. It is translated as CASSLTGRPQWGYGYTF.

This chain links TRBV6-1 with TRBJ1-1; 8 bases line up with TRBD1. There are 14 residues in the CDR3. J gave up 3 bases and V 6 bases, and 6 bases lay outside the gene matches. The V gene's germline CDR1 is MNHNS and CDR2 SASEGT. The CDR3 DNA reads TGTGCCAGCAGGACGACAGGGGTCTACACTGAAGCTTTCTTT. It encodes CASRTTGVYTEAFF.

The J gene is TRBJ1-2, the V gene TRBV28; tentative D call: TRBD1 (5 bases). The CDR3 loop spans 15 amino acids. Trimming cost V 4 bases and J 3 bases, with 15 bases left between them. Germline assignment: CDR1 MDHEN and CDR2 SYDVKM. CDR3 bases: TGTGCCAGCAGTTCTTACTCGGGGGGTGACTATGGCTACACCTTC. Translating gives CASSSYSGGDYGYTF.

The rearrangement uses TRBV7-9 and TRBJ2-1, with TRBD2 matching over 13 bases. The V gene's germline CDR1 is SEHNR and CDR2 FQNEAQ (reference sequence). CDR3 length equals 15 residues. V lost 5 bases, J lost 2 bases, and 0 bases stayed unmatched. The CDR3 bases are TGTGCCAGCAGCACTAGCGGGGGGGCCTACAATGAGCAGTTCTTC. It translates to CASSTSGGAYNEQFF.

In nucleotides, the CDR3 is TGTGCCAGCAGCCCTAAGGACAGTTATGGCTACACCTTC. It specifies CASSPKDSYGYTF. The chain links TRBV11-1 to TRBJ1-2; D is possibly TRBD1 (6 bases). The germline CDR1 and CDR2 sequences are SGHAT and FQDESV (reference sequence). V dropped 5 bases and J dropped 5 bases, with 12 bases sitting between them. The CDR3 covers 13 residues. The full variable domain, with the rest looked up from reference TRBV11-1 and TRBJ1-2, is EAEVAQSPRYKITEKSQAVAFWCDPISGHATLYWYRQILGQGPELLVQFQDESVVDDSQLPKDRFSAERLKGVDSTLKIQPAELGDSAMYLCASSPKDSYGYTFGSGTRLTVV.

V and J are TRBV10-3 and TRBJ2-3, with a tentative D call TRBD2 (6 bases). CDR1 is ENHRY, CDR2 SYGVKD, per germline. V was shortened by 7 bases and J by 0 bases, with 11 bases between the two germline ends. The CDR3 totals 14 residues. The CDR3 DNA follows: TGTGCCATCAAGGGACTCGGTAGCACAGATACGCAGTATTTT. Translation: CAIKGLGSTDTQYF.

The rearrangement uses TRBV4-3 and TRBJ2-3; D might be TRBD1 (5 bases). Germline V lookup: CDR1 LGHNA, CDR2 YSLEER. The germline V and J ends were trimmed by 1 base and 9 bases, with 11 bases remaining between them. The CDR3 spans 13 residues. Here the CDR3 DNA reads TGCGCCAGCAGCCAAGGGGTGGGGCGCACGCAGTATTTT. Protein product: CASSQGVGRTQYF.

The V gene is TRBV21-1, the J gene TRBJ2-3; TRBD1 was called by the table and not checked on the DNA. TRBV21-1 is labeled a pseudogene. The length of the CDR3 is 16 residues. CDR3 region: CASSKGQTTSTDTQYF. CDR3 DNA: TGTGCCAGCAGCAAAGGCCAGACAACTAGCACAGATACGCAGTATTTT.